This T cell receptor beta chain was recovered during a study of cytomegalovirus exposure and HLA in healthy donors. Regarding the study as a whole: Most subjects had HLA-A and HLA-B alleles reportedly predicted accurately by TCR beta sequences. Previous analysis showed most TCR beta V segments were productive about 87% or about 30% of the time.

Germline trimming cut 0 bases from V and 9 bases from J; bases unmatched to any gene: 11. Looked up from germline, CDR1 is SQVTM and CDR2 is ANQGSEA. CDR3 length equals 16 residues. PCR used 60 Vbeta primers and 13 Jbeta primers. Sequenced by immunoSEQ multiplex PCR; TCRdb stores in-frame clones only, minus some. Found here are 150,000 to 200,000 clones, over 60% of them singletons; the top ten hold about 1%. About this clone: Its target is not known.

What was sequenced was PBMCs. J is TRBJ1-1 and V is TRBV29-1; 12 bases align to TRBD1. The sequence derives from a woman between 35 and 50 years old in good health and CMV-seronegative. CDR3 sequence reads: CSVEDPGQGARKKAFF. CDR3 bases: TGCAGCGTTGAAGACCCGGGACAGGGGGCGCGAAAAAAAGCTTTCTTT.